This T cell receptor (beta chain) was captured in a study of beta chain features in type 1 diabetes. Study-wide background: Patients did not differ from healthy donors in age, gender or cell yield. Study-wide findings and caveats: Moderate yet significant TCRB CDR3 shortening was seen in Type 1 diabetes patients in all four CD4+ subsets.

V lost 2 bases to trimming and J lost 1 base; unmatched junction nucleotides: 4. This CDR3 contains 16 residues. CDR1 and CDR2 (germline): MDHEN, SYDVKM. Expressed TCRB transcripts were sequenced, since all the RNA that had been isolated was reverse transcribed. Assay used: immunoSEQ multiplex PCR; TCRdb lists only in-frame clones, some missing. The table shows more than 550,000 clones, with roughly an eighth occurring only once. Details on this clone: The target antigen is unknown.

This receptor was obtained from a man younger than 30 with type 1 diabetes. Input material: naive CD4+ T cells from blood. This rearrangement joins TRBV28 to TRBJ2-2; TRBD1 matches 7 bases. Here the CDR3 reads CASSLAAGGNTGELFF. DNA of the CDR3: TGTGCCAGCAGTTTAGCGGCAGGGGGGAACACCGGGGAGCTGTTTTTT.